This TCR beta chain was captured by sequencing in a study of blood T cell repertoires in COVID-19. Study-wide context: Samples came from the United States, Italy and Spain, spanning acute and convalescent COVID-19. PBMCs, B-cell-depleted T cells, or T cells were the source of the cDNA or gDNA that made up the material.

The V end lost 4 bases, the J end lost 0 bases, and 8 bases lay between the germline ends. This CDR3 is 14 amino acids long. CDR1 SGHKS and CDR2 YYEKEE come from the germline V gene (reference sequence). Source study methods: Reference gene primers were amplified, and this amplification served to estimate nucleated cell counts. Profiling relied on immunoSEQ multiplex PCR, and the TCRdb table lists in-frame clones only, not all of them. The D gene and trimming were derived from the DNA, and the V and J assignments and clone size from that table. The sample holds about 440,000 clones; 75% to 90% are singletons and the top ten take around 4.5%.

The receptor comes from a woman aged 30 to 39 with acute or convalescent COVID-19. This chain joins TRBV5-5 and TRBJ1-3; D is ambiguous. Source material: peripheral blood. DNA of the CDR3: TGTGCCAGCAGCCAGCGGATCTCTGGAAACACCATATATTTT. This translates into CASSQRISGNTIYF. Full variable domain (remainder filled in from reference TRBV5-5 and TRBJ1-3): DAGVTQSPTHLIKTRGQQVTLRCSPISGHKSVSWYQQVLGQGPQFIFQYYEKEERGRGNFPDRFSARQFPNYSSELNVNALLLGDSALYLCASSQRISGNTIYFGEGSWLTVV.